These 19 T cell receptor beta chains were all obtained from the same sample, sequenced in a study of monozygotic twins with inflammatory bowel disease. From the 5' RACE reads, TCRdb lists one entry per CDR3 protein and no DNA. The sample has 330,000 or so distinct CDR3 sequences. The sample consisted of blood. All receptors come from a human donor with ulcerative colitis or Crohn's disease, or a healthy co-twin of an affected twin (not recorded which).

The genes are TRBV15 and TRBJ2-5. CDR1 and CDR2 from the germline V gene are LNHNV and YYDKDF (reference sequence). The CDR3 has 12 amino acids. CDR3 sequence: CATSRDKLSQYF. Full variable domain (missing parts from reference TRBV15 and TRBJ2-5): DAMVIQNPRYQVTQFGKPVTLSCSQTLNHNVMYWYQQKSSQAPKLLFHYYDKDFNNEADTPDNFQSRRPNTSFCFLDIRSPGLGDTAMYLCATSRDKLSQYFGPGTRLLVL.

The chain links TRBV5-1 to TRBJ1-1. Germline CDR1 SGHRS, CDR2 YFSETQ. This CDR3 is built from 15 residues. The CDR3 here is CASSLPTLGNTEAFF.

The rearrangement uses TRBV5-5 and TRBJ1-5; without DNA, the TCRdb call of TRBD1 cannot be checked. Germline CDR1 and CDR2: SGHKS and YYEKEE (reference sequence). The CDR3 extends over 15 amino acids. CDR3 sequence: CASSFRDLGNQPQHF.

The gene calls are TRBV6-5 and TRBJ1-1; TCRdb calls TRBD1, which cannot be checked without DNA. CDR1 MNHEY and CDR2 SVGAGI come from the germline V gene. This CDR3 is built from 12 residues. The CDR3 reads CATHPGGTEAFF.

V and J are TRBV4-3 and TRBJ1-3. This CDR3 comprises 13 residues. From germline, CDR1 is LGHNA and CDR2 YSLEER. The CDR3 sequence: CASSQGSGNTIYF.

The chain has TRBV20-1 and TRBJ2-7. The CDR3 has 13 amino acids. Germline loops: CDR1 DFQATT, CDR2 SNEGSKA (reference sequence). The chain's CDR3 is CSARDFLGYEQYF.

V is TRBV29-1 and J is TRBJ1-1; TCRdb's D call, TRBD1, is unchecked because there is no DNA. Germline V lookup: CDR1 SQVTM, CDR2 ANQGSEA. There are 14 residues in the CDR3. CDR3 loop: CSVVKGAVNTEAFF.

The chain employs TRBV5-1 and TRBJ2-7; TCRdb reports TRBD2, a call that lacks DNA to check it against. Germline V CDR1 and CDR2: SGHRS, YFSETQ. CDR3 length equals 15 residues. The CDR3 reads CASSPGTSGIYEQYF.

The chain couples TRBV5-1 to TRBJ2-1; TCRdb's D call, TRBD1, is unchecked because there is no DNA. This CDR3 is 14 amino acids long. Germline loops: CDR1 SGHRS, CDR2 YFSETQ. CDR3 protein: CASSSETGLREQFF. The full variable domain, with the rest looked up from reference TRBV5-1 and TRBJ2-1, is KAGVTQTPRYLIKTRGQQVTLSCSPISGHRSVSWYQQTPGQGLQFLFEYFSETQRNKGNFPGRFSGRQFSNSRSEMNVSTLELGDSALYLCASSSETGLREQFFGPGTRLTVL.

CDR3: CASSYSAGETDTQYF. V and J are TRBV6-2 or TRBV6-3 and TRBJ2-3; TCRdb gives TRBD1 as the D gene, but with no DNA this cannot be confirmed. Germline V CDR1 and CDR2: MNHEY, SVGEGT. This CDR3 has 15 amino acids.

The V and J genes are TRBV27 and TRBJ1-4; TCRdb proposes TRBD1, but this gene call is untestable without DNA. The CDR3 sequence is 13 residues long. Germline V lookup: CDR1 MNHEY, CDR2 SMNVEV (reference sequence). The CDR3 loop reads CASPGQTNEKLFF.

The chain links TRBV5-1 to TRBJ2-3; lacking DNA, the TRBD1 call made by TCRdb goes unchecked. The CDR3 covers 15 residues. The germline gives CDR1 SGHRS, CDR2 YFSETQ. The CDR3 region is CASSFQAGVSDTQYF.

The chain recombines TRBV30 with TRBJ2-6; the D gene TCRdb calls, TRBD2, cannot be checked with no DNA. CDR1 and CDR2 from the germline V gene are GTSNPN and SVGIG (reference sequence). The CDR3 length is 16 residues. The CDR3 sequence is CAWGPTLGTGANVLTF.

This chain links TRBV12-3 or TRBV12-4 with TRBJ2-3; TCRdb names TRBD1, which stays unverified in the absence of DNA. There are 15 residues in the CDR3. The CDR3 is CASSPGPEYSDTQYF.

The chain recombines TRBV5-1 with TRBJ2-7; absent DNA, TCRdb's TRBD1 call cannot be checked. The CDR3 is made up of 13 amino acids. Germline V lookup: CDR1 SGHRS, CDR2 YFSETQ. CDR3 sequence reads: CASSGTGGGEQYF.

The chain has TRBV5-1 and TRBJ2-7; checking the TCRdb D call of TRBD1 is not possible without DNA. This CDR3 region has 15 residues. Germline V gene data show CDR1 as SGHRS and CDR2 as YFSETQ. This chain's CDR3 is CASSSWRQGSYEQYF.

The rearrangement uses TRBV21-1 and TRBJ1-5; there is no DNA to check the TCRdb D call of TRBD1. TRBV21-1 is shown as a pseudogene. This CDR3 is built from 13 residues. The chain's CDR3 is CAIQQGARQPQHF.

The J gene is TRBJ2-7, the V gene TRBV29-1. The length of the CDR3 is 13 residues. Germline values: CDR1 SQVTM, CDR2 ANQGSEA. The CDR3 here is CSVEGGTFGEQYF.

The chain recombines TRBV3-1 with TRBJ2-5; the D call of TRBD2 rests on TCRdb alone, since no DNA is present to check it. CDR1 is LGHDT, CDR2 YNNKEL, per germline (reference sequence). The CDR3 runs to 16 residues. CDR3 in amino acids: CASSRLTSGGQETQYF.